This is a list of T cell receptor beta chains from one sample in a study of T cells in pancreatic ductal adenocarcinoma. Clones were read by immunoSEQ multiplex PCR, and TCRdb kept only the in-frame ones, dropping some. The sample shows over 90,000 clones, around 96% of them seen only once. The sequenced sample was PBMCs. The receptors here all came from a human donor with pancreatic ductal adenocarcinoma. CDR3s include the opening cysteine and the closing phenylalanine or tryptophan. A D gene is named only where the DNA matches it firmly. Size tells how often a clone was seen (once, few, many) or the class of an expanded clone, and some rows leave it out.

NA TRBJ2-7 TRBV15 NA CATSRTGLGSYEQYF TGTGCCACCAGCAGAACAGGGTTAGGGTCCTACGAGCAGTACTTC
NA TRBJ1-4 TRBV5-4 TRBD1 CASSDDRGKLFF TGTGCCAGCAGCGACGACAGGGGTAAACTGTTTTTT
NA TRBJ2-3 TRBV4-2 TRBD2 CASSLLYEIAGRKFTSTDTQYF TGTGCCAGCAGCCTTCTCTATGAGATAGCGGGAAGAAAATTTACTAGCACAGATACGCAGTATTTT
NA TRBJ2-7 TRBV10-3 NA CAISENYERQYF TGTGCCATCAGTGAAAACTACGAGAGGCAGTACTTC
NA TRBJ2-5 TRBV4-1 TRBD1 CASSQGHWDRGETQYF TGCGCCAGCAGCCAAGGGCACTGGGACAGAGGGGAGACCCAGTACTTC
NA TRBJ2-1 TRBV7-6 NA CASSLGPGGHNEQFF TGTGCCAGCAGCTTAGGTCCAGGGGGGCACAATGAGCAGTTCTTC
once TRBJ2-5 TRBV29-1 NA CSVDLGDSVQETQYF TGCAGCGTTGACTTAGGTGACAGTGTACAAGAGACCCAGTACTTC
NA TRBJ2-1 TRBV10-3 TRBD2 CAISESTSGSYNEQFF TGTGCCATCAGTGAGTCGACTAGCGGCTCCTACAATGAGCAGTTCTTC
NA TRBJ1-2 TRBV2 NA CASTPESWGYTF TGTGCCAGCACGCCGGAGTCATGGGGCTACACCTTC
NA TRBJ2-7 TRBV6-5 NA CASMMAGWGYEQYF TGTGCCAGCATGATGGCAGGGTGGGGCTACGAGCAGTACTTC
NA TRBJ2-5 TRBV4-2 TRBD2 CASSLTSGRGQETQYF TGTGCCAGCAGCCTAACTAGCGGGAGAGGCCAAGAGACCCAGTACTTC
NA TRBJ1-2 TRBV6-5 NA CASSYSGREAGYTF TGTGCCAGCAGTTACTCGGGCAGGGAGGCTGGCTACACCTTC
NA TRBJ1-2 TRBV7-2 TRBD1 CASSPITGGYGYTF TGTGCCAGCAGCCCTATAACAGGGGGCTATGGCTACACCTTC
once TRBJ1-4 TRBV6-5 NA CASSSPRGGEEKLFF TGTGCCAGCAGTTCTCCTCGGGGGGGTGAGGAAAAACTGTTTTTT
NA TRBJ2-1 TRBV30 NA CAWSVALYNEQFF TGTGCCTGGAGTGTGGCCTTATACAATGAGCAGTTCTTC
NA TRBJ2-2 TRBV29-1 TRBD2 CSVRGLAGGGSGELFF TGCAGCGTTAGGGGACTAGCGGGAGGAGGCTCCGGGGAGCTGTTTTTT
NA TRBJ2-1 TRBV27 TRBD2 CASGYERDYNEQFF TGTGCCAGCGGGTATGAGCGGGACTACAATGAGCAGTTCTTC
NA TRBJ2-7 TRBV7-8 NA CASSSVSYEQYF TGTGCCAGCAGCTCTGTCTCCTACGAGCAGTACTTC
NA TRBJ1-4 TRBV6-1 NA CASRRQALTNEKLFF TGTGCCAGCAGAAGACAGGCTTTAACTAATGAAAAACTGTTTTTT
NA TRBJ1-2 TRBV10-3 NA CAISESGVYGYTF TGTGCCATCAGTGAGTCGGGAGTCTATGGCTACACCTTC
NA TRBJ1-2 TRBV28 TRBD1 CASSSSTGPYGYTF TGTGCCAGCAGTTCGTCGACAGGGCCCTATGGCTACACCTTC
NA TRBJ1-4 TRBV30 TRBD1 CAWSGQGSEKLFF TGTGCCTGGAGTGGACAGGGATCCGAAAAACTGTTTTTT
NA TRBJ1-2 TRBV6-5 NA CASSYSRDYGYTF TGTGCCAGCAGTTACTCCCGGGATTATGGCTACACCTTC
once TRBJ2-1 TRBV6-5 NA CASSRREGRLEQFF TGTGCCAGCAGCCGACGAGAGGGCCGATTGGAGCAGTTCTTC
NA TRBJ1-2 TRBV7-9 NA CASSSQGDGYTF TGTGCCAGCAGTTCTCAGGGCGATGGCTACACCTTC
few TRBJ1-1 TRBV6-1 NA CASGWSSEAFF TGTGCCAGCGGCTGGTCTTCTGAAGCTTTCTTT
NA TRBJ2-2 TRBV2 TRBD2 CASSEVALAANTGELFF TGTGCCAGCAGTGAAGTTGCTCTAGCGGCTAACACCGGGGAGCTGTTTTTT
NA TRBJ2-7 TRBV19 NA CASSNSQSYEQYF TGTGCCAGTAGTAATTCGCAGTCCTACGAGCAGTACTTC
few TRBJ1-5 TRBV19 NA CASSTQGNQPQHF TGTGCCAGTAGTACACAGGGCAATCAGCCCCAGCATTTT
once TRBJ2-1 TRBV4-1 NA CASSQGEFLANSYNEQFF TGCGCCAGCAGCCAGGGGGAATTTCTAGCGAACTCCTACAATGAGCAGTTCTTC
NA TRBJ1-5 TRBV7-9 NA CASSREGPQHF TGTGCCAGCAGCCGGGAGGGGCCCCAGCATTTT
NA TRBJ2-3 TRBV10-3 NA CATKPTQRRATDTQYF TGTGCCACCAAACCCACCCAGCGGAGAGCGACAGATACGCAGTATTTT
NA TRBJ2-7 TRBV5-5 TRBD1 CASSKDRVEQYF TGTGCCAGCAGCAAAGACAGGGTCGAGCAGTACTTC
few TRBJ1-2 TRBV25-1 TRBD1 CASSQGARGYTF TGTGCCAGCAGTCAGGGGGCGCGTGGCTACACCTTC
NA TRBJ1-5 TRBV28 NA CASSQNNQPQHF TGTGCCAGCAGTCAGAATAATCAGCCCCAGCATTTT
NA TRBJ2-3 TRBV7-2 NA CASSLAGGTDTQYF TGTGCCAGCAGCTTAGCGGGAGGAACAGATACGCAGTATTTT
NA TRBJ1-2 TRBV10-3 TRBD1 CASQTGIYGYTF TGTGCCAGCCAGACAGGGATCTATGGCTACACCTTC
NA TRBJ2-7 TRBV27 TRBD2 CASGRRGGGSSYEQYF TGTGCCAGCGGTCGGAGAGGAGGCGGGAGCTCCTACGAGCAGTACTTC
NA TRBJ2-5 TRBV5-6 NA CASSLREGGQETQYF TGTGCCAGCAGCTTGAGGGAAGGGGGCCAAGAGACCCAGTACTTC
NA TRBJ1-5 TRBV5-1 NA CASSSEPGQPQHF TGCGCCAGCAGCTCCGAGCCAGGGCAGCCCCAGCATTTT
once TRBJ2-2 TRBV7-2 NA CASSGTRVAGELFF TGTGCCAGCAGCGGGACAAGGGTCGCCGGGGAGCTGTTTTTT
NA TRBJ2-2 TRBV7-3 TRBD2 CASSRSPAGAELFF TGTGCCAGCAGCCGGTCCCCAGCGGGAGCGGAGCTGTTTTTT
NA TRBJ1-2 TRBV19 NA CASSIPTVNGYTF TGTGCCAGTAGTATCCCGACTGTGAATGGCTACACCTTC
NA TRBJ1-1 TRBV15 NA CATSSNPPPENTEAFF TGTGCCACCAGCTCCAACCCCCCCCCAGAAAACACTGAAGCTTTCTTT
NA TRBJ2-7 TRBV5-1 TRBD1 CASSFGQDYEQYF TGCGCCAGCAGCTTCGGACAGGACTACGAGCAGTACTTC
NA TRBJ2-2 TRBV10-3 NA CAISGRVASTGELFF TGTGCCATCAGTGGGAGAGTAGCGTCTACCGGGGAGCTGTTTTTT
NA TRBJ2-7 TRBV28 NA CASSSTRAYEQYF TGTGCCAGCAGCTCCACCCGAGCCTACGAGCAGTACTTC
NA TRBJ2-1 TRBV5-1 NA CASSPRSSSTYNEQFF TGCGCCAGCAGCCCTCGGTCCTCTAGTACATACAATGAGCAGTTCTTC
NA TRBJ2-7 TRBV7-2 TRBD2 CASSLASGASYEQYF TGTGCCAGCAGCTTAGCTAGCGGGGCCTCCTACGAGCAGTACTTC
NA TRBJ2-1 TRBV7-2 TRBD2 CASSLGSPGGYNEQFF TGTGCCAGCAGCTTAGGAAGTCCGGGAGGTTACAATGAGCAGTTCTTC
once TRBJ2-1 TRBV2 TRBD2 CASGGLVVYADEQFF TGTGCCAGCGGGGGACTAGTAGTTTATGCCGATGAGCAGTTCTTC
NA TRBJ2-7 TRBV5-1 TRBD1 CASSQTGVHDYEQYF TGCGCCAGCAGCCAAACAGGGGTCCATGACTACGAGCAGTACTTC